Below are 3 T cell receptor beta chains sequenced from a single sample in a study of T cells after yellow fever vaccination. TCRdb ran MiXCR on the 5' RACE reads and lists one entry per CDR3 protein. The sample carries 250,000 to 350,000 distinct CDR3 sequences, 3.5% to 4.5% recorded once. Specimen: PBMCs, collected 15 days after the yellow fever booster vaccination. The receptors were sampled from a man aged 18 to 30 who received the YFV17D yellow fever vaccine.

This clonotype came up a few times. The chain uses TRBV6-2 or TRBV6-3 and TRBJ1-6; the match to TRBD1 covers 7 bases. V was pared by 4 bases and J by 7 bases, with 7 bases of the junction left unmatched. This CDR3 has 15 residues. CDR1 MNHEY and CDR2 SVGEGT come from the germline V gene. The CDR3 DNA is TGTGCCAGCAGTTCGAGGGGGCGCGGAAATTCACCCCTCCACTTT. This encodes CASSSRGRGNSPLHF.

The chain uses TRBV29-1 and TRBJ1-1; D is possibly TRBD1 (5 bases). The V and J ends lost 6 bases and 1 base respectively, with 12 bases between them. The CDR3 runs to 13 residues. In germline, CDR1 is SQVTM, CDR2 ANQGSEA. The DNA for the CDR3 is TGCAGCGTAGAGAGAGACAGGAACACTGAAGCTTTCTTT. Protein: CSVERDRNTEAFF.

J is TRBJ2-1 and V is TRBV5-1; TRBD2 aligns across 8 bases. This CDR3 contains 14 residues. CDR1 is SGHRS, CDR2 YFSETQ, per germline. Unmatched junction bases numbered 6, after V lost 4 bases and J lost 6 bases. This CDR3 reads CASSAGGASNEQFF. The CDR3 DNA sequence: TGCGCCAGCAGCGCCGGGGGGGCGAGCAATGAGCAGTTCTTC.